The 23 T cell receptor beta chains below all came from one sample that was sequenced in a study of tumor-infiltrating lymphocytes in primary liver carcinoma. Researchers generated TCR beta cDNA from approximately 520 ng of total RNA, relying on a constant-region primer. The TCR beta library was amplified through three nested multiplex PCR rounds in a modified ARM-PCR procedure. Researchers ran the first two PCR rounds for 10 cycles each with TRBV1-TRBV30 forward primers and a C-beta reverse primer. MiXCR, applied by TCRdb to the multiplex PCR reads, yields one record per CDR3 protein. The sample records about 54,000 distinct CDR3 sequences, about 80% being singletons. From about 20-30 mg of unsorted bulk tissue, DNA and RNA were co-extracted together. Sequencing was done on a sample of liver tumor tissue from sampling region 2. The subset here: tumor region T2, inferior pole. All receptors come from a man between 35 and 55 years old with primary liver carcinoma and hepatitis B virus infection.

A note on this clonotype: The junction does not match germline at one end; this may be a read error. CDR3: CVSSLADTQYF. Here the CDR3 DNA reads TGTGTCAGCAGTTTAGCAGATACGCAGTATTTT. This chain joins TRBV12-3 or TRBV12-4 and TRBJ2-3; D uncertain. The CDR3 contains 11 residues.

The chain has TRBV9 and TRBJ2-3; D not resolved. With 5 bases removed from V and 0 bases from J, the gap between germline ends came to 7 bases. CDR1 is SGDLS, CDR2 YYNGEE, per germline. The CDR3 runs to 13 residues. The CDR3 protein is CASRVLSTDTQYF. The CDR3 DNA follows: TGTGCCAGCAGAGTACTTAGCACAGATACGCAGTATTTT.

The genes are TRBV18 and TRBJ1-4; 10 nucleotides align to TRBD1. V trimming: 3 bases; J trimming: 5 bases; junction bases outside the gene matches: 6. In germline, CDR1 is KGHSH, CDR2 LQKENI. This CDR3 comprises 16 residues. The CDR3, as DNA: TGTGCCAGCTCACCGACCCCGGGACAGGGGAATGAAAAACTGTTTTTT. It is translated as CASSPTPGQGNEKLFF.

Concerning this clonotype itself: This may come from a read error, since a much larger clone is one base off. The chain has TRBV28 and TRBJ1-2; 8 nucleotides align to TRBD1. CDR3 length equals 18 residues. Germline V gene lookup returns CDR1 MDHEN and CDR2 SYDVKM. Trimming at V came to 6 bases and at J to 5 bases, leaving 20 bases not matched to a gene. The CDR3 DNA reads TGTGCCAGCAGCCGACGCAACAGCGCGGAGACAGGGGATTATGGCTACACCTTC. This encodes CASSRRNSAETGDYGYTF.

The rearrangement uses TRBV14 and TRBJ2-2; D possibly matches TRBD1 or TRBD2 (8 bases each). This CDR3 has 13 amino acids. In germline, CDR1 is SGHDN, CDR2 FVKESK. The chain's CDR3 is CASGTTGAGELFF. CDR3 bases: TGTGCTAGCGGGACGACAGGGGCCGGGGAGCTGTTTTTT.

V usage is TRBV9 and J usage is TRBJ2-5, with TRBD1 matching over 8 bases. The CDR3 is 16 amino acids. Germline V CDR1 and CDR2: SGDLS, YYNGEE. V trimming: 6 bases; J trimming: 2 bases; junction bases outside the gene matches: 12. The CDR3 DNA is TGTGCCAGCAACTATAGGACAGGGACTTTACAAGAGACCCAGTACTTC. Protein product: CASNYRTGTLQETQYF.

The chain carries TRBV20-1 and TRBJ2-1; D gene unclear. CDR1 is DFQATT and CDR2 is SNEGSKA in the germline V gene (reference sequence). V lost 3 bases and J lost 12, with 18 bases in between. CDR3 length equals 13 residues. CDR3 nucleotides: TGCAGTGCTAGTGGGCTGGTGGATAGTGTGCAGTTCTTC. It codes for CSASGLVDSVQFF.

Worth noting for this clonotype: The conserved closing phenylalanine or tryptophan is absent in this CDR3, likely reflecting a read error. This chain connects TRBV29-1 to TRBJ1-5; 8 bases map to TRBD1. This CDR3 has 14 residues. The V segment lost 6 bases and the J segment 0 bases; nucleotides outside the gene matches: 4. Germline assignment: CDR1 SQVTM and CDR2 ANQGSEA. In DNA form, the CDR3 reads TGCAGCGTGTCAGGGGGCGCTAGCAATCAGCCCCAGCATCTT. Protein: CSVSGGASNQPQHL.

Note on this clonotype: A junction boundary mismatches the germline segment, possibly from a read error. V gene TRBV11-1 combines with J gene TRBJ2-5; D is unclear. The CDR3 consists of 15 residues. Germline V CDR1 and CDR2: SGHAT, FQDESV (reference sequence). The CDR3 DNA follows: TGTGCTAGCAGGTCTAACATGGATGCCCAAGAGACCCAGTACTTC. It codes for CASRSNMDAQETQYF. The complete variable domain, with remaining parts taken from reference TRBV11-1 and TRBJ2-5, reads EAEVAQSPRYKITEKSQAVAFWCDPISGHATLYWYRQILGQGPELLVQFQDESVVDDSQLPKDRFSAERLKGVDSTLKIQPAELGDSAMYLCASRSNMDAQETQYFGPGTRLLVL.

This clonotype was detected a few times. A much larger clone lies a single base off, so this may be a read error. CDR3 amino acids: CASGYGIGEDTQYF. The CDR3 DNA follows: TGTGCTAGTGGCTACGGGATAGGGGAAGATACGCAGTATTTT. This chain links TRBV12-5 with TRBJ2-3; either TRBD1 or TRBD2 may supply D (5 bases each). Trimming removed 6 bases from V and 5 bases from J, with 15 bases in between. The CDR3 has 14 amino acids. The germline CDR1 and CDR2 sequences are LGHNT and FRNRAP.

As to this clonotype: This may be a read error, as it is one base from a much larger clone. The chain is built from TRBV30 and TRBJ2-1; tentatively, D is TRBD1 (6 bases). Germline lookup yields CDR1 GTSNPN and CDR2 SVGIG (reference sequence). The CDR3 runs to 12 residues. The CDR3 coding sequence is TGTGCCTGGAGTCCTTGGGACAATGAGCATTTCTTC. This codes for CAWSPWDNEHFF.

In the case of this clonotype: At one end the junction does not follow the germline gene, possibly because of a read error. The chain uses TRBV29-1 and TRBJ1-3; tentative D call: TRBD1 (6 bases). The CDR3 consists of 13 residues. Germline V gene data show CDR1 as SQVTM and CDR2 as ANQGSEA. DNA of the CDR3: TGCAGCGTGACGGACAGCTCTGGAGACACCATACATTTT. Translating it yields CSVTDSSGDTIHF.

This sequence joins TRBV29-1 and TRBJ2-5; D assignment may be TRBD1 or TRBD2 (6 bases each). The V gene lost 6 bases and the J gene lost 8 bases, with 28 bases spanning the gap. The CDR3 has 16 amino acids. CDR1 SQVTM and CDR2 ANQGSEA come from the germline V gene. The CDR3 is CSVSWRGAAKVDTQYF. As DNA, the CDR3 is TGCAGCGTCTCTTGGAGGGGGGCCGCTAAGGTTGATACCCAGTACTTC.

Concerning this clonotype: One end of the junction varies from germline; a read error may be responsible. The J gene is TRBJ2-5, the V gene TRBV11-2, with D possibly being TRBD2 (6 bases). The CDR3 loop spans 16 amino acids. Germline V gene lookup returns CDR1 SGHAT and CDR2 FQNNGV. The CDR3 reads CASSSRDSPHQEIQYF. The CDR3 nucleotides read TGTGCCAGCAGTTCCCGGGACTCGCCCCACCAAGAGATCCAGTACTTC.

Remarks on this clonotype: The CDR3 does not close with the conserved phenylalanine or tryptophan, likely indicating a read error. The rearrangement joins TRBV6-1 to TRBJ2-7, with a weak D call TRBD1 (6 bases). The V and J ends lost 3 bases and 0 bases respectively, with 12 bases between them. CDR1 and CDR2 (germline): MNHNS, SASEGT. The CDR3 extends over 15 amino acids. The CDR3 nucleotides are TGTGCCAGCAGTGAGGGGACACAACCCTCCTACGAGCAGTACATC. This encodes CASSEGTQPSYEQYI.

With respect to this clonotype: At one of its ends the junction is not consistent with the germline gene, which may arise from a read error. The chain links TRBV11-2 to TRBJ2-7; tentatively, D is TRBD2 (6 bases). In germline, CDR1 is SGHAT, CDR2 FQNNGV. The CDR3 length is 15 residues. This CDR3 reads CASSLCGTLLYEQYF. The DNA for the CDR3 is TGTGCCAGCAGCCTCTGCGGGACTCTACTCTACGAGCAGTATTTC.

The J gene is TRBJ2-1, the V gene TRBV7-8, with TRBD2 matching 7 bases. With V trimmed by 8 bases and J by 4 bases, 11 bases remained unmatched. CDR1 is SGHVS and CDR2 is FQNEAQ in the germline V gene. This CDR3 has 15 residues. CDR3 in DNA: TGTGCCAGCTGGCCCCCGAGCGGGACTTACAATGAGCAGTTCTTC. This translates into CASWPPSGTYNEQFF.

This clonotype was seen only a few times. A read error may explain this, as a much larger clone is one base away. The chain recombines TRBV29-1 with TRBJ2-1; D is possibly TRBD2 (6 bases). The germline V gene has CDR1 SQVTM and CDR2 ANQGSEA. With 3 bases removed from V and 3 bases from J, the gap between germline ends came to 12 bases. The CDR3 is 14 amino acids. CDR3 loop: CSVEAGSNYNEQFF. For the CDR3, the DNA is TGCAGCGTTGAGGCGGGATCAAACTACAATGAGCAGTTCTTC.

In regard to this clonotype: The CDR3 ends on some other residue instead of the conserved phenylalanine or tryptophan, so this is likely a read error. The genes are TRBV6-6 and TRBJ1-2, with a tentative D call TRBD1 (5 bases). The ends were cut back, 7 bases at V and 5 bases at J, with 17 bases in the middle. The CDR3 is 14 residues long. Looked up from germline, CDR1 is MNHNY and CDR2 is SVGAGI (reference sequence). CDR3 nucleotide sequence: TGTGCCAGCAACCCGGACATGGCGGGGTATGGCTACACCGTC. Translation: CASNPDMAGYGYTV.

Worth noting for this clonotype: As the CDR3 is not closed by the conserved phenylalanine or tryptophan, this likely results from a read error. The chain carries TRBV11-2 and TRBJ2-1; 8 bases match TRBD2. Germline V gives CDR1 SGHAT, CDR2 FQNNGV. This CDR3 region has 16 residues. Here the CDR3 reads CASSLDIGLAIGEQFS. The CDR3 DNA follows: TGTGCTAGCAGCTTGGATATCGGACTAGCCATAGGTGAGCAGTTCTCC.

Turning to this clonotype: Here the CDR3 omits its conserved ending phenylalanine or tryptophan, so a read error is the likely source. J is TRBJ2-2 and V is TRBV4-1; no firm D call. This CDR3 is 14 amino acids long. The V gene's germline CDR1 is MGHRA and CDR2 YSYEKL. The chain's CDR3 is CSSSQALNTGELFL. The CDR3 DNA reads as TGTTCCAGCAGCCAAGCTCTGAACACCGGGGAGCTGTTTCTT.

Details on this clonotype: Mismatch with germline at one junction end may stem from a read error. The chain carries TRBV7-9 and TRBJ2-5, with a possible D match to TRBD1 (5 bases). CDR1 and CDR2 (germline): SEHNR, FQNEAQ (reference sequence). The CDR3 has 14 residues. CDR3 bases: TGTACCAGCAGCGCTCAGGACACCAAAGAGACCCAGTACTTC. Translating it yields CTSSAQDTKETQYF.

The genes are TRBV28 and TRBJ2-7, with D possibly being TRBD1 (6 bases). From germline, CDR1 is MDHEN and CDR2 SYDVKM. Trimming left V 10 bases short and J 2 bases short, with 21 bases between. This CDR3 has 15 amino acids. The chain's CDR3 is CATTSPGHFPYEQYF. For the CDR3, the DNA is TGTGCCACCACTTCTCCGGGACACTTCCCCTACGAGCAGTACTTC. The complete variable domain, with remaining parts taken from reference TRBV28 and TRBJ2-7, reads DVKVTQSSRYLVKRTGEKVFLECVQDMDHENMFWYRQDPGLGLRLIYFSYDVKMKEKGDIPEGYSVSREKKERFSLILESASTNQTSMYLCATTSPGHFPYEQYFGPGTRLTVT.